The 19 T cell receptor beta chains presented below share a single source sample, sequenced in a study of radiation and T cells in renal cell carcinoma. As for time point: baseline pretreatment blood. Noted treatment: 15 Gy SBRT to primary tumor, nephrectomy 4 weeks later. Measured with immunoSEQ multiplex PCR; TCRdb has only the in-frame clones, and not every one. The table lists over 120,000 clones, over 75% of them singletons. Source: blood, taken from a patient whose treatment included radiotherapy and nephrectomy. The origin of the receptors is a woman aged 45-60 years with renal cell carcinoma.

J is TRBJ2-3 and V is TRBV19; 10 nucleotides align to TRBD1. The length of the CDR3 is 15 residues. CDR1 LNHDA and CDR2 SQIVND come from the germline V gene (reference sequence). V lost 4 bases and J lost 6; bases outside the gene matches: 7. CDR3 sequence (DNA): TGTGCCAGTAGTACCGGGACAGGGGCCGGGGATACGCAGTATTTT. Translated: CASSTGTGAGDTQYF. The full variable domain, with the rest looked up from reference TRBV19 and TRBJ2-3, is DGGITQSPKYLFRKEGQNVTLSCEQNLNHDAMYWYRQDPGQGLRLIYYSQIVNDFQKGDIAEGYSVSREKKESFPLTVTSAQKNPTAFYLCASSTGTGAGDTQYFGPGTRLTVL.

The rearrangement joins TRBV7-3 to TRBJ1-2; D is ambiguous. V was cut by 3 bases and J by 7 bases, with 12 bases left in between. This CDR3 spans 13 amino acids. The V gene's germline CDR1 is SGHTA and CDR2 FQGTGA. CDR3 sequence: CASSFDEYRGYTF. CDR3 nucleotides: TGTGCCAGCAGCTTCGACGAATATCGTGGCTACACCTTC.

This sequence joins TRBV14 and TRBJ2-7; D remains unclear. This CDR3 has 14 residues. Trimming removed 1 base at V and 6 bases at J, with 13 bases between. Germline CDR1 reads SGHDN; CDR2 reads FVKESK. The chain's CDR3 is CASSQVLQSSEQYF. DNA of the CDR3: TGTGCCAGCAGCCAAGTTTTACAATCTTCCGAGCAGTACTTC.

V is TRBV5-6 and J is TRBJ2-3; TRBD1 aligns across 9 bases. The germline CDR1 and CDR2 sequences are SGHDT and YYEEEE. The CDR3 covers 16 residues. With 3 bases clipped from V and 2 bases from J, the junction kept 7 bases outside the gene matches. CDR3 sequence (DNA): TGTGCCAGCAGCTCCTATGGACAGGGGTACACAGATACGCAGTATTTT. It encodes CASSSYGQGYTDTQYF.

The V gene is TRBV18, the J gene TRBJ2-5, with 7 bases matching TRBD2. Per germline, CDR1 KGHSH and CDR2 LQKENI. Trimming took 4 bases from V and 3 from J; bases not matched to a gene: 11. The CDR3 consists of 16 residues. The CDR3 region is CASSRPQLAPKETQYF. The CDR3, as DNA: TGTGCCAGCTCACGCCCACAACTAGCGCCCAAAGAGACCCAGTACTTC.

The V call is TRBV2, the J call TRBJ1-2; D is undetermined. Germline V gene sequence: CDR1 SNHLY, CDR2 FYNNEI. This CDR3 comprises 14 residues. V was pared by 5 bases and J by 2 bases, with 12 bases between. The CDR3 bases are TGTGCCAGCAGTTCCCCACTTGTCAACTATGGCTACACCTTC. Translation: CASSSPLVNYGYTF.

The V call is TRBV19, the J call TRBJ2-3, with D possibly TRBD1 on 6 matching bases. CDR3 length equals 17 residues. Trimming removed 5 bases at V and 2 bases at J, with 20 bases between. Germline V gene sequence: CDR1 LNHDA, CDR2 SQIVND (reference sequence). CDR3 DNA: TGTGCCAGTAGTCTAAGGGACATCCGTCGCTACACAGATACGCAGTATTTT. It translates to CASSLRDIRRYTDTQYF.

This chain joins TRBV5-1 and TRBJ2-5; D perhaps matches TRBD2 (6 bases). Trimming shortened V by 0 bases and J by 3 bases, and 9 bases separated the two germline ends. This CDR3 has 14 residues. CDR1 and CDR2 (germline): SGHRS, YFSETQ. The CDR3 loop is CASSLELAEETQYF. Written as DNA, the CDR3 is TGCGCCAGCAGCTTGGAACTAGCAGAAGAGACCCAGTACTTC. Full variable domain (missing parts from reference TRBV5-1 and TRBJ2-5): KAGVTQTPRYLIKTRGQQVTLSCSPISGHRSVSWYQQTPGQGLQFLFEYFSETQRNKGNFPGRFSGRQFSNSRSEMNVSTLELGDSALYLCASSLELAEETQYFGPGTRLLVL.

This clone was seen more than once but under ten times. This chain uses TRBV7-9 with TRBJ2-1; a weak D match, TRBD1 (5 bases). There are 13 residues in the CDR3. Trimming took off 5 bases at V and 6 bases at J, with 11 bases between the two ends. Germline lookup yields CDR1 SEHNR and CDR2 FQNEAQ (reference sequence). For the CDR3, the DNA is TGTGCCAGCAGCAGGGGCTTTACCAATGAGCAGTTCTTC. Residues: CASSRGFTNEQFF. The whole variable domain, filled in from reference TRBV7-9 and TRBJ2-1, reads DTGVSQNPRHKITKRGQNVTFRCDPISEHNRLYWYRQTLGQGPEFLTYFQNEAQLEKSRLLSDRFSAERPKGSFSTLEIQRTEQGDSAMYLCASSRGFTNEQFFGPGTRLTVL.

CDR3 DNA sequence: TGTGCCAGTAGCGGTGGACGGGGTAGCACAGATACGCAGTATTTT. It yields the protein CASSGGRGSTDTQYF. J is TRBJ2-3 and V is TRBV19; a weak D match, TRBD2 (5 bases). V shed 6 bases and J shed 0 bases, with 13 bases lying between them. The CDR3 runs 15 residues. Germline V gives CDR1 LNHDA, CDR2 SQIVND (reference sequence).

The genes are TRBV7-2 and TRBJ2-7; D possibly matches TRBD1 or TRBD2 (5 bases each). Trimming shortened V by 3 bases and J by 6 bases, and 21 bases separated the two germline ends. The CDR3 totals 16 residues. Germline values: CDR1 SGHTA, CDR2 FQGNSA. The CDR3 bases are TGTGCCAGCAGCTTCTTGGGGCCGGGATCGGGAAGCGAGCAGTACTTC. Its translation is CASSFLGPGSGSEQYF.

This rearrangement joins TRBV7-9 to TRBJ1-6, with 9 bases matching TRBD1. Trimming at V came to 6 bases and at J to 9 bases, leaving 6 bases not matched to a gene. CDR3 length equals 14 residues. Germline V CDR1 and CDR2: SEHNR, FQNEAQ (reference sequence). The CDR3 DNA is TGTGCCAGCAGGCGGACAGGGGAAGGTTCACCCCTCCACTTT. It translates to CASRRTGEGSPLHF.

Many counts were recorded for this clone. The rearrangement links TRBV7-2 to TRBJ2-3; TRBD1 or TRBD2 may be the D gene (6 bases each). Trimming took off 5 bases at V and 4 bases at J, with 13 bases between the two ends. The CDR3 covers 14 residues. Germline-derived CDR1 and CDR2 are SGHTA and FQGNSA. The CDR3 reads CASSGKRGADTQYF. Here the CDR3 DNA reads TGTGCCAGCAGCGGCAAAAGGGGGGCAGATACGCAGTATTTT.

CDR3 DNA: TGTGCCAGCTCACAGGGTCCGGACACTGAAGCTTTCTTT. Its translation is CASSQGPDTEAFF. The V gene is TRBV18, the J gene TRBJ1-1; D is unresolved. CDR3 size: 13 residues. CDR1 KGHSH and CDR2 LQKENI come from the germline V gene. Trimming removed 4 bases at V and 3 bases at J, with 9 bases between.

In DNA form, the CDR3 reads TGCGCCAGCAGTCGAAGGACAGGGCTTTTGAGAAATGAAAAACTGTTTTTT. This sequence encodes CASSRRTGLLRNEKLFF. The V gene is TRBV23-1, the J gene TRBJ1-4, with TRBD1 matching over 8 bases. TRBV23-1 is placed among ORFs of uncertain function. The CDR3 length is 17 residues. Trimming cost V 4 bases and J 5 bases; bases outside gene matches: 12.

The chain carries TRBV6-6 and TRBJ2-2; a possible D gene is TRBD1 (5 bases). The germline gives CDR1 MNHNY, CDR2 SVGAGI (reference sequence). This CDR3 is built from 12 residues. The germline V and J ends were trimmed by 2 bases and 7 bases, with 5 bases remaining between them. The CDR3 here is CASSYRGGELFF. DNA for the CDR3: TGTGCCAGCAGTTACAGGGGCGGGGAGCTGTTTTTT.

V usage is TRBV18 and J usage is TRBJ2-5; D remains ambiguous. Trimming removed 2 bases at V and 5 bases at J, with 18 bases between. The CDR3 totals 16 residues. Germline V gives CDR1 KGHSH, CDR2 LQKENI. CDR3: CASSPGLGSFGETQYF. The CDR3 DNA is TGTGCCAGCTCACCAGGCTTAGGGTCTTTCGGGGAGACCCAGTACTTC.

The chain couples TRBV5-1 to TRBJ2-5; TRBD1 might be the D (5 bases). The CDR3 is made up of 14 amino acids. Trimming stripped 0 bases from V and 5 bases from J, with 11 bases between. The germline gives CDR1 SGHRS, CDR2 YFSETQ. CDR3 sequence: CASSLDGAGETQYF. The CDR3 nucleotides are TGCGCCAGCAGCTTGGATGGGGCAGGGGAGACCCAGTACTTC. The entire variable domain, with the rest obtained from reference TRBV5-1 and TRBJ2-5, is as follows: KAGVTQTPRYLIKTRGQQVTLSCSPISGHRSVSWYQQTPGQGLQFLFEYFSETQRNKGNFPGRFSGRQFSNSRSEMNVSTLELGDSALYLCASSLDGAGETQYFGPGTRLLVL.

The rearrangement links TRBV9 to TRBJ1-5, with a tentative D call TRBD1 (6 bases). The V end lost 0 bases, the J end lost 5 bases, and 9 bases lay between the germline ends. Germline CDR1 SGDLS, CDR2 YYNGEE. This CDR3 is built from 14 residues. This CDR3 is CASSVGDTYQPQHF. The DNA for the CDR3 is TGTGCCAGCAGCGTAGGGGACACTTATCAGCCCCAGCATTTT.